This record looks at one T cell receptor (beta chain) sequence and its context. Its cognate antigen is unknown. Per the germline V gene, CDR1 is MNHEY and CDR2 is SVGEGT. The length of the CDR3 is 13 residues. V lost 2 bases and J lost 4, with 8 bases in between. This sample stems from a study of T cell responses to AZD1222 COVID-19 vaccine. Points from the study as a whole: Baseline serology detected seropositivity in only a handful of AZD1222 recipients. When two AZD1222 doses had been given, Spike-specific TCR breadth and depth rose.

Sequencing used immunoSEQ multiplex PCR; TCRdb keeps in-frame clones, though not all of them. Of over 150,000 clones in the sample, 92% were seen once. The input for sequencing was peripheral blood, taken on day 0 of MenACWY control vaccination. This receptor was identified in an adult in good health. The chain has TRBV6-2 or TRBV6-3 and TRBJ1-1, with no clear D. In DNA form, the CDR3 reads TGTGCCAGCAGTTACATCCGGGGCACTGAAGCTTTCTTT. Encoded protein: CASSYIRGTEAFF.